The 32 T cell receptor gamma chains given below trace back to one sample, sequenced in a study of γδ T cells in repeated Plasmodium falciparum infection. Gammadelta T cells were flow-sorted from PBMC into Vgamma9/Vdelta2+ and Vdelta2-negative populations for bulk analysis. TCRdb re-called clones from the multiplex PCR reads using CATT. In the table there are a few thousand gamma-chain clones, roughly 3.5% of which are singletons. The sequenced material came from gamma-delta T cells from blood. These receptors were obtained from a pool of human donors (malaria-infected and uninfected, not separated).

This clone occurred a few times. This DNA translates differently at residue 11 from the TCRdb protein, which is that of a much larger clone; a read error is likely, and the protein shown is the DNA's own translation. The rearrangement joins TRGV4 to TRGJ1 or TRGJ2. TCRdb carries no J gene annotation; the J gene was assigned here by matching the DNA with germline. CDR1 is EGSTGY, CDR2 YDSYTSSV, per germline. CDR3 size: 14 residues. The CDR3: CATWDGFYYYEKLF. CDR3 in DNA: TGTGCCACCTGGGATGGGTTTTATTATTATGAGAAACTCTTT.

With regard to this clone: This likely traces to a read error, being one base from a far larger clone. Other DNA sequences in the same sample also yield this CDR3. The V gene is TRGV9, the J gene TRGJP. TCRdb lists no J gene, so it was determined here by aligning the DNA to germline. CDR1 and CDR2 (germline): GITISATS, ISYDGTV (reference sequence). The CDR3 consists of 19 residues. CDR3 sequence reads: CALWETARPQELGKKIKVF. The DNA of the CDR3 is TGTGCCTTGTGGGAGACGGCTCGTCCCCAAGAGTTGGGCAAAAAGATCAAGGTATTT.

In this sample, this clone turned up a few times. The protein that TCRdb holds for this DNA derives from a much larger clone and differs from the translated DNA at residue 9, which likely indicates a read error; the protein shown here is translated from the DNA. CDR3 DNA: TGTGCCACCTGGGATGCTAGTGATGGGATCAAGACGTTT. Translating gives CATWDASDGIKTF. V usage is TRGV4 and J usage is TRGJP2. CDR1 is EGSTGY and CDR2 is YDSYTSSV in the germline V gene. The CDR3 spans 13 residues.

This clone was found a few times. TCRdb shows a much larger clone's protein in place of this DNA's translation, and the two differ at residue 7, likely through a read error; the protein shown is translated from the DNA. The chain uses TRGV4 and TRGJ1 or TRGJ2. The V gene end was trimmed by 4 bases and the J gene end by 8 bases; junction bases not matched to a gene: 11. Looked up from germline, CDR1 is EGSTGY and CDR2 is YDSYTSSV. CDR3 size: 13 residues. The CDR3, as DNA: TGTGCCACCTGGGACGGGGTTGTGAATAAGAAACTCTTT. Encoded protein: CATWDGVVNKKLF.

The table lists this clone with many counts. A far larger clone differs by one base, so this is likely a read error. This CDR3 is also generated by other DNA sequences in the sample. V is TRGV3 and J is TRGJ1 or TRGJ2. This CDR3 has 22 residues. CDR1 and CDR2 (germline): VTNTFY, YDVSTARD (reference sequence). CDR3 residues: CATWDRRLVRTPTISNYYKKLF. For the CDR3, the DNA is TGTGCCACCTGGGACAGGCGTTTAGTAAGGACGCCCACCATATCGAATTATTACAAGAAACTCTTT.

Concerning this clone: This DNA's translation differs at residue 8 from TCRdb's protein, which comes from a much larger clone; a read error is likely, and the protein shown is translated from the DNA. V is TRGV9 and J is TRGJP. No J gene is reported in TCRdb; it was inferred here by comparing the DNA with germline. The germline gives CDR1 GITISATS, CDR2 ISYDGTV (reference sequence). This CDR3 is built from 15 residues. CDR3 loop: CALWGNESGKKIKVF. The CDR3 bases are TGTGCCTTGTGGGGAAACGAGTCGGGCAAAAAAATCAAGGTATTT.

This clone was counted only a few times. TCRdb's entry gives the protein of a much larger clone, which mismatches this DNA's translation at residue 8, likely from a read error; the protein reported here is translated from the DNA. V and J are TRGV9 and TRGJP. TCRdb gives no J gene; it was assigned here by matching the DNA to germline. Germline assignment: CDR1 GITISATS and CDR2 ISYDGTV (reference sequence). After removal of 6 bases from V and 13 bases from J, the junction contained 12 bases not matched to a gene. The length of the CDR3 is 15 residues. The CDR3 DNA reads as TGTGCCTTGTGGAACCCCGCGTTTGGCAAAAAAATCAAGGTATTT. Protein: CALWNPAFGKKIKVF.

This clone was observed at least ten times. The V and J genes are TRGV9 and TRGJP. The J gene, missing from TCRdb, was assigned here through DNA to germline matching. V was pared by 3 bases and J by 5 bases, with 10 bases of the junction left unmatched. CDR1 is GITISATS, CDR2 ISYDGTV, per germline (reference sequence). This CDR3 has 18 amino acids. The DNA for the CDR3 is TGTGCCTTGTGGGAGCCCCTTTCTAAAGAGTTGGGCAAAAAAATCAAGGTATTT. Translation gives CALWEPLSKELGKKIKVF.

Remarks on this clone: TCRdb's protein for this DNA is that of a much larger clone and differs from the translation at residue 7, likely a read error; the protein shown is the DNA translation. The gene calls are TRGV9 and TRGJ1 or TRGJ2. TCRdb leaves out the J gene; it was filled in here by matching the DNA to germline. J gave up 12 bases and V 0 bases, and 11 bases lay outside the gene matches. The CDR3 runs 13 residues. CDR1 is GITISATS, CDR2 ISYDGTV, per germline (reference sequence). In DNA, the CDR3 is TGTGCCTTGTGGGAGGTGGGATTCGGGAGGAAACTCTTT. Residues: CALWEVGFGRKLF.

In this sample, this clone turned up a few times. TCRdb attributes to this sequence the protein of a much larger clone, which differs from the DNA translation at residue 6; a read error is likely, and the protein displayed is translated from the DNA. This chain uses TRGV4 with TRGJ1 or TRGJ2. TCRdb offers no J gene call, so here the DNA was matched to germline to obtain one. This CDR3 comprises 15 residues. Germline CDR1 reads EGSTGY; CDR2 reads YDSYTSSV. After removal of 3 bases from V and 2 bases from J, the junction contained 10 bases not matched to a gene. Here the CDR3 DNA reads TGTGCCACCTGGGATAGGCCAGGGGATTATTATAAGAAACTCTTT. This sequence encodes CATWDRPGDYYKKLF.

Details on this clone: The TCRdb protein comes from a much larger clone and disagrees with this DNA's translation at residue 12, likely due to a read error; the protein given here is derived from the DNA. The J gene is TRGJP, the V gene TRGV9. The J gene, left out of TCRdb, was set here by checking the DNA against germline. The CDR3 loop spans 15 amino acids. Per germline, CDR1 GITISATS and CDR2 ISYDGTV (reference sequence). The CDR3 DNA is TGTGCCTTGTGGAACCCCGCGTTGGGCAAAAAAACCAAGGTATTT. Translated: CALWNPALGKKTKVF.

Concerning this clone: TCRdb pairs this DNA with a much larger clone's protein that differs at residue 7, likely a read error; the protein shown was translated from the DNA. The CDR3 loop reads CALWEVQEKLF. The CDR3 bases are TGTGCCTTGTGGGAGGTGCAAGAGAAACTCTTT. J is TRGJ1 or TRGJ2 and V is TRGV9. No J segment appears in TCRdb, so it was assigned here by matching the sequence to germline. Per germline, CDR1 GITISATS and CDR2 ISYDGTV (reference sequence). CDR3 length: 11 amino acids. J gave up 11 bases and V 0 bases, and 4 bases lay outside the gene matches.

Remarks on this clone: Only one base separates this from a far larger clonotype, so it likely reflects a read error. Distinct nucleotide sequences in the sample also encode this CDR3. V gene TRGV9 combines with J gene TRGJP. The CDR3 consists of 16 residues. CDR1 GITISATS and CDR2 ISYDGTV come from the germline V gene (reference sequence). The CDR3: CALWEVLELGKKIKVF. For the CDR3, the DNA is TGTGCCTTGTGGGAGGTGTTGGAGTTGGGCAAAAAGATCAAGGTATTT.

Regarding this clone: A read error likely explains why the TCRdb protein, taken from a much larger clone, differs from this DNA's translation at residue 3; the protein shown is translated from the DNA. The chain uses TRGV3 and TRGJ1 or TRGJ2. TCRdb supplies no J gene; here it was assigned by aligning the nucleotide sequence to germline. Germline-derived CDR1 and CDR2 are VTNTFY and YDVSTARD (reference sequence). The CDR3 is 11 amino acids. CDR3 DNA sequence: TGTGCCGCCTGGGAACACTATAAGAAACTCTTT. Its protein is CAAWEHYKKLF.

This clone showed up just a few times. The chain combines TRGV9 with TRGJP. No J gene was available from TCRdb, and it was assigned here by a germline match of the DNA. With V trimmed by 0 bases and J by 12 bases, 5 bases remained unmatched. This CDR3 is 15 amino acids long. In germline, CDR1 is GITISATS, CDR2 ISYDGTV (reference sequence). The CDR3 reads CALWEVSTGKKIKVF. Here the CDR3 DNA reads TGTGCCTTGTGGGAGGTGTCGACGGGCAAAAAAATCAAGGTATTT.

Concerning this clone itself: This probably arose from a read error, given a far larger clone one base away. The limits of the CDR3 on the DNA are not certain, so only TCRdb's listed CDR3 is given. This sample includes further DNA sequences coding for the same CDR3. Here the V gene is TRGV8, but the J gene went uncalled. The V gene's germline CDR1 is VENAVY and CDR2 YDSYNSRV. The CDR3 is 32 amino acids long, termini counted. The CDR3 protein is CATWDGDFIIRNSLAVEQHLLSQVSIGRIQHF.

The table lists this clone with a few counts. The protein recorded in TCRdb matches a much larger clone and deviates from this DNA's translation at residue 5, suggesting a read error; the protein here is obtained by translating the DNA. The V call is TRGV9, the J call TRGJ1 or TRGJ2. Here the J gene was assigned by germline matching of the DNA, as TCRdb has none. Germline CDR1 reads GITISATS; CDR2 reads ISYDGTV (reference sequence). The J segment lost 4 bases and the V segment lost 9 bases, leaving 6 bases of the junction unmatched. This CDR3 comprises 11 residues. CDR3 protein: CALQGYYKKLF. The CDR3 bases are TGTGCCTTGCAGGGCTATTATAAGAAACTCTTT.

There are a few counts of this clone. The TCRdb protein, from a much larger clone, departs from this DNA's translation at residue 16, likely by read error; the protein shown derives from the DNA. The V gene reported is TRGV9; the J gene is uncalled. The germline V gene encodes CDR1 GITISATS and CDR2 ISYDGTV (reference sequence). This CDR3 contains 18 residues. CDR3 bases: TGTGCCTTGTGGGAGGTGCCAAGCGGAGAGTTGGGCAAAAAAATCGAGGTATTT. This codes for CALWEVPSGELGKKIEVF.

Note on this clone: TCRdb's entry gives the protein of a much larger clone, which mismatches this DNA's translation at residue 13, likely from a read error; the protein reported here is translated from the DNA. This rearrangement joins TRGV9 to TRGJP. The J gene is not listed in TCRdb, so it was assigned here from a DNA match to germline. Germline V gene data show CDR1 as GITISATS and CDR2 as ISYDGTV (reference sequence). The CDR3 contains 17 residues. The DNA of the CDR3 is TGTGCCTTGTGGGAGGCCCTCCAAGAGTTGGGCAAAGAAATCAAGGTATTT. It translates to CALWEALQELGKEIKVF.

This clone is large within its sample. The identical CDR3 is also encoded by other nucleotide sequences in the sample. The chain joins TRGV9 to TRGJP. There are 17 residues in the CDR3. V was pared by 2 bases and J by 3 bases, with 4 bases of the junction left unmatched. Germline V CDR1 and CDR2: GITISATS, ISYDGTV (reference sequence). The CDR3 sequence is CALWEGKQELGKKIKVF. The CDR3, as DNA: TGTGCCTTGTGGGAGGGTAAGCAAGAGTTGGGCAAAAAAATCAAGGTATTT.

This clone was picked up a small number of times. A read error likely explains why the TCRdb protein, taken from a much larger clone, differs from this DNA's translation at residue 6; the protein shown is translated from the DNA. The chain carries TRGV4 and TRGJP1. The J gene, absent from TCRdb, was called here by matching the DNA to germline. Germline V gene data show CDR1 as EGSTGY and CDR2 as YDSYTSSV. This CDR3 spans 16 amino acids. J was trimmed by 4 bases and V by 4 bases; bases with no gene match: 12. DNA of the CDR3: TGTGCCACCTGGGAGGAGGTATGGGGCACTGGTTGGTTCAAGATATTT. It translates to CATWEEVWGTGWFKIF.

This clone was recorded at least ten times. The gene calls are TRGV9 and TRGJP. After removal of 2 bases from V and 4 bases from J, the junction contained 5 bases not matched to a gene. The germline CDR1 and CDR2 sequences are GITISATS and ISYDGTV (reference sequence). This CDR3 spans 17 amino acids. In DNA form, the CDR3 reads TGTGCCTTGTGGGAGGCCCGACAAGAGTTGGGCAAAAAAATCAAGGTATTT. Residues: CALWEARQELGKKIKVF.

On this clone itself: TCRdb assigns this DNA the protein of a much larger clone, which departs from its translation at residue 3; this likely reflects a read error, and the protein shown comes from translating the DNA. V and J are TRGV4 and TRGJ1 or TRGJ2. This CDR3 is 15 amino acids long. Per the germline V gene, CDR1 is EGSTGY and CDR2 is YDSYTSSV. The DNA of the CDR3 is TGTGCCCCCTGGGATAAAAGGGGGAATTATTATAAGAAACTCTTT. Translating gives CAPWDKRGNYYKKLF.

This clone was observed a few times. The chain employs TRGV2 and TRGJ1 or TRGJ2. The J gene comes from matching the DNA to germline here; TCRdb lacks it. The CDR3 consists of 11 residues. J lost 12 bases, V lost 0 bases, and 5 bases had no gene match. Germline values: CDR1 EGSNGY, CDR2 YDSYNSKV. This CDR3 reads CATWDGPVKLF. The CDR3 bases are TGTGCCACCTGGGACGGGCCGGTGAAACTCTTT.

The V gene is TRGV9, the J gene TRGJP1. The J gene was not available in TCRdb and was assigned here by matching the DNA to germline segments. This CDR3 is 15 amino acids long. CDR1 is GITISATS, CDR2 ISYDGTV, per germline (reference sequence). The V and J ends lost 6 bases and 0 bases, in that order; junction bases with no gene match: 7. CDR3 protein: CALWSLNTTGWFKIF. CDR3 nucleotides: TGTGCCTTGTGGAGCCTGAATACCACTGGTTGGTTCAAGATATTT.

This clone is large. CDR3 residues: CATWDDSNYYKKLF. CDR3 sequence (DNA): TGTGCCACCTGGGATGATTCGAATTATTATAAGAAACTCTTT. The chain combines TRGV4 with TRGJ1 or TRGJ2. Looked up from germline, CDR1 is EGSTGY and CDR2 is YDSYTSSV. V lost 2 bases and J lost 0; bases outside the gene matches: 4. The CDR3 runs to 14 residues.

In this sample, this clone turned up a few times. The protein given by TCRdb reflects a much larger clone and differs at residue 11 from this DNA's translation, likely from a read error; the protein shown is the DNA's translation. The chain links TRGV9 to TRGJP. TCRdb supplies no J gene; here it was assigned by aligning the nucleotide sequence to germline. Per germline, CDR1 GITISATS and CDR2 ISYDGTV (reference sequence). There are 15 residues in the CDR3. The CDR3 bases are TGTGCCTTGTGGGAGTTAGAGTTGGGCAAAAGAATCAAGGTATTT. This gives the protein CALWELELGKRIKVF.

Within the sample, this clone is medium-sized. This likely reflects a read error, since a far larger clone is one base away. Other DNA variants within this sample encode the same CDR3. This sequence joins TRGV9 and TRGJP. Trimming cost V 0 bases and J 7 bases; bases outside gene matches: 3. Germline V gene sequence: CDR1 GITISATS, CDR2 ISYDGTV (reference sequence). The CDR3 consists of 16 residues. CDR3 in DNA: TGTGCCTTGTGGGAGGTGCATGAGTTGGGCAAAAAAATCAAGGTATTT. As protein: CALWEVHELGKKIKVF.

This clone was detected only a few times. This DNA's translation and the protein TCRdb lists, from a much larger clone, do not match at residue 8, likely due to a read error; the protein shown is translated from the DNA. Other nucleotide sequences in the sample specify the same CDR3. The chain is built from TRGV9 and TRGJP. Germline CDR1 GITISATS, CDR2 ISYDGTV (reference sequence). The trim removed 0 bases at V and 9 bases at J, leaving 5 bases unmatched. This CDR3 is 16 amino acids long. DNA for the CDR3: TGTGCCTTGTGGGAGGTGCAATCGTTGGGCAAAAAAATCAAGGTATTT. It translates to CALWEVQSLGKKIKVF.

This clone was detected only a few times. The amino acid sequence in TCRdb belongs to a much larger clone and departs from this DNA's translation at residue 11, likely a sequencing read error; the sequence shown is translated from the DNA. This chain joins TRGV9 and TRGJP. The CDR3 sequence is 18 residues long. The trim removed 0 bases at V and 12 bases at J, leaving 14 bases unmatched. The V gene's germline CDR1 is GITISATS and CDR2 ISYDGTV (reference sequence). CDR3: CALWEVPGYGSGKKIKVF. The CDR3 region has the DNA TGTGCCTTGTGGGAGGTGCCGGGGTACGGGTCGGGCAAAAAAATCAAGGTATTT.

Of note for this clone: With only one base between it and a far larger clone, this is likely a read error. The same CDR3 arises from other DNA sequences in this sample as well. V gene TRGV9 combines with J gene TRGJ1 or TRGJ2. No J segment appears in TCRdb, so it was assigned here by matching the sequence to germline. Germline CDR1 is GITISATS and CDR2 is ISYDGTV (reference sequence). V lost 0 bases and J lost 0; bases outside the gene matches: 11. CDR3 length: 17 amino acids. CDR3 sequence (DNA): TGTGCCTTGTGGGAGGTGACATGCCCGGGGAATTATTATAAGAAACTCTTT. Its protein is CALWEVTCPGNYYKKLF.

A word on this clone: No DNA is shown, since the ends of the CDR3 on it are uncertain; the CDR3 is the one TCRdb lists. V gene TRGV9 was called; the J gene was not. The CDR3 is made up of 28 amino acids, end residues included. CDR1 is GITISATS, CDR2 ISYDGTV, per germline (reference sequence). The CDR3 loop is CACDTGWGMPQTPWDTRQMFFGTGIKLF.